The sequence of this T cell receptor beta chain was determined in a study of shared clonotypes between healthy human individuals. Study information: Per donor, CD8 memory used one plate, CD8 naive used two, CD4 memory used three and CD4 naive used three.

In the authors' methods: Junction-only immunoSEQ sequences carried no quality scores, so filtering differed. Generated by immunoSEQ multiplex PCR, the TCRdb table keeps only in-frame clones and is missing some. The DNA gave D and trimming, while V, J and clone size come from that table. The table has about 510,000 clones, approximately 95% seen once. The CDR3 is 13 residues long. Trimming stripped 6 bases from V and 2 bases from J, with 10 bases between. From germline, CDR1 is SGHAT and CDR2 FQDESV (reference sequence). Study-level findings and limits: The low donor count limited represented genetic and exposure-history diversity.

About this clone: The antigen is undetermined.

CD45RA-negative memory and CD45RA+ naive subsets were split from the CD4+ cells. The sample taken for sequencing was naive CD4+ T cells sorted from blood. The sample's subset: CD45RA+ positively selected. The source is a woman in her 30s in good health. This chain uses TRBV11-1 with TRBJ1-2; D unresolved. The CDR3 region is CASSLTDNYGYTF. The CDR3 bases are TGTGCCAGCAGTCTGACGGACAACTATGGCTACACCTTC.